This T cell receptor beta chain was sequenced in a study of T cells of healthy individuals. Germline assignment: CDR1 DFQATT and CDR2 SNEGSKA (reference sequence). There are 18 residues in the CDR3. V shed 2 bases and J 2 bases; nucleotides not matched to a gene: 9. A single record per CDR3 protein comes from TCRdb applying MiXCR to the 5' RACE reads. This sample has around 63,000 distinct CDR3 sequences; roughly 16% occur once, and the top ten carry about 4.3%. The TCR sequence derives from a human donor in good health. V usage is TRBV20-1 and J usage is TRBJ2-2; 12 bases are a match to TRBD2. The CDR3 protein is CSARPRTSGTRNTGELFF. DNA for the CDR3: TGCAGTGCTAGACCCCGGACTAGCGGGACCCGAAACACCGGGGAGCTGTTTTTT.